This TCR beta chain was documented in a study of naive and memory T cell subsets (dated by TCRdb to about 2017). Study-wide context: The study applied an open-source, UMI-based TCR alpha and beta sequencing pipeline to sorted naive and memory peripheral blood T cell subsets. IgG serology results and the functional CMV T cell responses were in complete agreement. RNA was DNase-treated and reverse transcribed with TCR constant-region primers, mostly using SuperScript III. Paper-wide results and their limitations: A few larger clonotypes were present in naive repertoires, particularly the CD8 repertoires, and these clonotypes were possibly memory cells re-expressing CD45RA. Single alpha or beta chain sequences, rather than paired alpha/beta receptors, were used to define clonotypes. Following error correction, more than 95% of naive TCR sequences occurred only once, which made naive abundance distributions much steeper than those of memory subsets. The abundance of TCRs followed a power law with an exponent that differed between naive and memory subsets yet stayed consistent across the three individuals. In both CD4 and CD8 cells, the Gini index increased while Shannon and inverse Simpson diversity decreased from naive through CM, EM and EMRA. RNA-based TCR counts may be influenced by expression changes linked to T cell activation and differentiation. The repertoire findings for the naive and memory subsets could not be validated, as no ground truth was available.

Receptors were amplified or captured by UMI-ligation and nested PCR. To cover both TRBC1 and TRBC2, the beta constant-region primer consisted of an equimolar mix of two oligonucleotides. A single-stranded oligonucleotide bearing the SP2 primer plus a 12-nucleotide UMI was ligated onto the 3' end of the cDNA by T4 RNA ligase 1. The ligated cDNA went through four rounds of PCR with nested alpha and beta constant-region primers together with the SP2 primer. Incubation of the ligation reaction was carried out at 16 degrees C for about 19-24 hours. To avoid over-amplification, PCR2 was usually performed as a SYBR Green qPCR and halted once a predetermined threshold was reached. Every purification after the first one was done using Agencourt AMPure XP magnetic beads. Libraries were quantified by Qubit and checked on a TapeStation, with a main peak expected near 650 bp. Pooled libraries were sequenced on an Illumina MiSeq with v2 2x251 paired-end kits, typically giving roughly 0.95-2.1 million reads per sample. Libraries were pooled at about 4.3 nM per sample, and about 4.5-7.5% PhiX was added to improve cluster recognition. The study's own analysis went as follows. Decombinator assigned V and J genes to Demultiplexor-processed FASTQ reads by tag matching, allowing a single base-pair mismatch. Collapsinator used UMIs to correct both sequencing errors and frequency errors arising from PCR heterogeneity. CDR3Translator translated TCRs and extracted CDR3s from the conserved cysteine to the FGXG phenylalanine, flagging non-productive sequences. Gini, Shannon entropy and inverse Simpson indices were calculated on repertoires that had been subsampled to equal numbers of UMI-defined TCRs. Power-law fits to clonotype abundance distributions were performed by maximum likelihood within the linear range. When run on a single naive CD8 sample, MIGEC and the pipeline yielded similar UMI counts, similar unique TCR numbers and similar clonal distributions. In one analysis, naive TCRs also found in any memory subset of the same donor were removed from the naive repertoire. A set of several thousand CMV-associated CDR3 sequences, compiled from VDJdb and a published dataset, was used to search the repertoires. TCRdb trimmed the raw reads at Q25, called clones with MiXCR and kept productive beta chains. Merged by CDR3 protein, the rows form single entries marked with the most common genes and DNA. The V and J calls reflect TCRdb's pipeline rather than the authors' work. This sample holds 150,000 or so distinct CDR3 sequences; approximately 15% were observed only once. About 0.14% of the sample is taken by the ten largest.

The trim is 4 bases for V and 0 bases for J, with a gap of 12 bases between the germline ends. CDR1 MNHEY and CDR2 SMNVEV were looked up in the germline V gene (reference sequence). From the cysteine up to the phenylalanine, the CDR3 has a length of 15 residues. Here the CDR3 DNA is all that survives: 45 bases in frame from base 1. A note on this clonotype: The specificity of this receptor is unknown. The record has no base qualities; no much larger clone is one base away.

Separate amplification of TCR alpha and beta chain libraries was performed from the second PCR step onward. Donor CMV status was determined by IFNgamma production from CD4+ T cells after overnight stimulation of fresh PBMCs with CMV viral lysate. Miltenyi beads were used first to positively select CD4 T cells, and CD8 T cells were then positively selected from the CD4-negative fraction. After staining for CD3, CD4, CD8, CD45RA, CD27 and a live/dead dye, cells were sorted on a BD Aria II into four subsets based on CD45RA and CD27. Three healthy volunteers provided blood, and each donor's sample was split into CD4 and CD8 T cells and then further divided into four differentiation subsets. Roughly 120 ml of peripheral blood was collected from each donor, and PBMC were isolated by Ficoll-Paque PLUS density-gradient centrifugation. The sorted cells were lysed in RLT buffer, after which RNA was extracted using a Qiagen RNeasy kit and kept at -80 degrees C.

This chain joins TRBV27 to TRBJ2-5; the D gene remains uncertain. Sequencing used naive CD4+ T cells from blood. Sample cell subset or site, as interpreted from the label and publication: naive T cells, CD45RA high CD27+. The receptor was derived from a human donor in good health. The DNA is as follows: TGTGCCAGCAGTTCGCCTTGGCGCGACCAAGAGACCCAGTACTTC. Its product reads: CASSSPWRDQETQYF.